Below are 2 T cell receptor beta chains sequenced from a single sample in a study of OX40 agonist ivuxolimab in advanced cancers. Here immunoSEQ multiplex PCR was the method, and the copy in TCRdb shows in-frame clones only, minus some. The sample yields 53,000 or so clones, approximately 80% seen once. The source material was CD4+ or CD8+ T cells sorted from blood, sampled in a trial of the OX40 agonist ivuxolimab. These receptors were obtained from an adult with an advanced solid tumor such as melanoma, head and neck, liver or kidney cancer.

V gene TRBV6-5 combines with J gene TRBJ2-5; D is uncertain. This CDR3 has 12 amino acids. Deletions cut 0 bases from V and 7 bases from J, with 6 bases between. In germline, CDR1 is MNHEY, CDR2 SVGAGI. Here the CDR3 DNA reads TGTGCCAGCAGTTACTCGTCGGGGACCCAGTACTTC. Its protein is CASSYSSGTQYF.

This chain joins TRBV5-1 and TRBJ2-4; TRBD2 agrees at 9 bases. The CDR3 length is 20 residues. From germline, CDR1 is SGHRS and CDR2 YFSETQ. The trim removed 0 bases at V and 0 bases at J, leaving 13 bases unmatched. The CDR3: CASSLVLAGPGGIAKNIQYF. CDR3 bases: TGCGCCAGCAGCTTGGTTCTAGCGGGACCCGGTGGGATAGCCAAAAACATTCAGTACTTC.